The 7 T cell receptor beta chains reported below all come from one sample, sequenced in a study of blood T cell repertoires in COVID-19. Sequencing was performed with immunoSEQ multiplex PCR; in TCRdb, only in-frame clones are kept and a portion is missing. The sample consists of 100,000 to 150,000 clones, approximately 81% of them appearing once. Sequencing was done on a sample of peripheral blood. The receptors stem from a man in his 60s with acute or convalescent COVID-19.

This clone appeared a few times. The genes are TRBV6-6 and TRBJ1-2, with D possibly TRBD1 on 5 matching bases. Trimming took 2 bases from V and 8 from J, leaving 6 bases between them. CDR1 and CDR2 from the germline V gene are MNHNY and SVGAGI (reference sequence). The CDR3 runs 11 residues. The CDR3 DNA follows: TGTGCCAGCAGTTACCAGGGCGGCTACACCTTC. Amino acid sequence: CASSYQGGYTF.

The chain employs TRBV5-1 and TRBJ2-1; 11 nucleotides match TRBD2. V lost 4 bases to trimming and J lost 8 bases; unmatched junction nucleotides: 11. The germline V gene has CDR1 SGHRS and CDR2 YFSETQ. This CDR3 comprises 16 residues. For the CDR3, the DNA is TGCGCCAGCAGCCGGGGACTAGCGGAGCGAATTGATGAGCAGTTCTTC. This encodes CASSRGLAERIDEQFF.

The gene calls are TRBV19 and TRBJ2-7, with 8 bases fitting TRBD2. V trimming: 10 bases; J trimming: 3 bases; junction bases outside the gene matches: 8. The CDR3 consists of 13 residues. Germline CDR1 reads LNHDA; CDR2 reads SQIVND (reference sequence). The CDR3 region is CATAGGQHYEQYF. CDR3 coding DNA: TGTGCCACCGCGGGGGGCCAACACTACGAGCAGTACTTC.

The V and J genes are TRBV7-2 and TRBJ2-3; D perhaps matches TRBD2 (6 bases). The CDR3 runs to 17 residues. Germline V CDR1 and CDR2: SGHTA, FQGNSA. V gave up 4 bases and J gave up 1 base, with 18 bases separating them. The CDR3: CASSSWTIPGGTDTQYF. In nucleotides, the CDR3 is TGTGCCAGCAGCTCCTGGACTATTCCTGGGGGCACAGATACGCAGTATTTT.

The CDR3 coding sequence is TGTGCCATCAGTGTACAGGATTCCTCTGGGGCCAACGTCCTGACTTTC. Its translation: CAISVQDSSGANVLTF. This sequence joins TRBV10-3 and TRBJ2-6; TRBD1 is a possible D gene (5 bases). V lost 4 bases and J 0 bases, leaving 10 bases between the germline ends. The length of the CDR3 is 16 residues. Germline-derived CDR1 and CDR2 are ENHRY and SYGVKD.

The chain couples TRBV5-1 to TRBJ1-2; TRBD1 agrees at 8 bases. The V gene end was trimmed by 4 bases and the J gene end by 4 bases; junction bases not matched to a gene: 6. This CDR3 is 14 amino acids long. The germline V gene has CDR1 SGHRS and CDR2 YFSETQ. Here the CDR3 DNA reads TGCGCCAGCAGCGGACAGGGCGGAACCTATGGCTACACCTTC. This encodes CASSGQGGTYGYTF.

The chain is built from TRBV7-2 and TRBJ2-1; 8 bases line up with TRBD2. After removal of 5 bases from V and 7 bases from J, the junction contained 10 bases not matched to a gene. The CDR3 length is 15 residues. CDR1 SGHTA and CDR2 FQGNSA come from the germline V gene. The CDR3 DNA sequence: TGTGCCAGCAGCACCGGGACTAGGATGCAAAATGAGCAGTTCTTC. Residues: CASSTGTRMQNEQFF.